These 23 T cell receptor beta chains came from one sample sequenced in a study of cytomegalovirus exposure and HLA in healthy donors. Primers: 60 Vbeta forward and 13 Jbeta reverse. Assay: immunoSEQ multiplex PCR; the TCRdb copy retains only in-frame clones and omits some. The sample holds about 180,000 clones, about 81% seen once. The sample comprised PBMCs. The receptors come from a man aged 35-49 years in good health and CMV-seronegative.

This rearrangement joins TRBV4-1 to TRBJ2-1, with D possibly being TRBD2 (6 bases). Germline CDR1 is MGHRA and CDR2 is YSYEKL. The V and J ends lost 4 bases and 3 bases respectively, with 19 bases between them. The length of the CDR3 is 17 residues. The CDR3, as DNA: TGCGCCAGCAGCCCTCCGGCAGGAATAGCGGACTACAATGAGCAGTTCTTC. Translation gives CASSPPAGIADYNEQFF.

The chain links TRBV6-1 to TRBJ2-1; TRBD1 agrees at 11 bases. Germline CDR1 and CDR2: MNHNS and SASEGT. Trimming removed 4 bases from V and 6 bases from J; junction bases left unmatched: 11. The CDR3 has 17 amino acids. CDR3 nucleotide sequence: TGTGCCAGCAGTGGGCGACCCCCGGGACAGGGGGTCAATGAGCAGTTCTTC. It codes for CASSGRPPGQGVNEQFF.

The chain recombines TRBV6-4 with TRBJ1-1; D is ambiguous. Germline loops: CDR1 MRHNA, CDR2 SNTAGT. The CDR3 is 14 amino acids. The germline V and J ends were trimmed by 0 bases and 1 base, with 6 bases remaining between them. The CDR3 here is CASSDSNRNTEAFF. The CDR3 coding sequence is TGTGCCAGCAGTGACTCGAATAGGAACACTGAAGCTTTCTTT.

The gene calls are TRBV19 and TRBJ2-7; D is perhaps TRBD2 (5 bases). Germline V CDR1 and CDR2: LNHDA, SQIVND (reference sequence). This CDR3 spans 14 amino acids. The V end lost 2 bases, the J end lost 3 bases, and 11 bases lay between the germline ends. The CDR3 sequence: CASSIPGRGYEQYF. In nucleotides, the CDR3 is TGTGCCAGTAGTATACCGGGAAGAGGCTACGAGCAGTACTTC.

This chain connects TRBV2 to TRBJ2-5; 10 bases map to TRBD2. Unmatched junction bases numbered 9, after V lost 4 bases and J lost 7 bases. Germline V gene lookup returns CDR1 SNHLY and CDR2 FYNNEI. The CDR3 has 15 residues. The CDR3 nucleotides are TGTGCCAGCAGTGTCATAGCGGGGGGCGCGGGGACCCAGTACTTC. It translates to CASSVIAGGAGTQYF.

The rearrangement joins TRBV7-9 to TRBJ2-7, with TRBD2 as a possible D gene (7 bases). The CDR3 extends over 12 amino acids. Per the germline V gene, CDR1 is SEHNR and CDR2 is FQNEAQ (reference sequence). The ends were cut back, 6 bases at V and 5 bases at J, with 11 bases in the middle. The CDR3 DNA reads TGTGCCAGCAGAGGGGGGGGAAACGAGCAGTACTTC. Amino acids: CASRGGGNEQYF.

This clone was counted only a few times. The chain is built from TRBV5-1 and TRBJ2-3; 8 positions match TRBD2. The CDR3 covers 15 residues. Trimming removed 7 bases from V and 6 bases from J; junction bases left unmatched: 13. Germline V gene lookup returns CDR1 SGHRS and CDR2 YFSETQ. The CDR3 nucleotides are TGCGCCAGCCGCCCCGGCGGCGGGAGGACCGATACGCAGTATTTT. This encodes CASRPGGGRTDTQYF.

The chain joins TRBV9 to TRBJ2-7; the D gene is possibly TRBD1 (7 bases). This CDR3 has 16 amino acids. V was pared by 3 bases and J by 3 bases, with 19 bases between. Looked up from germline, CDR1 is SGDLS and CDR2 is YYNGEE. CDR3 amino acids: CASSAAPLQGGYEQYF. The CDR3, as DNA: TGTGCCAGCAGCGCGGCTCCGCTGCAGGGGGGCTACGAGCAGTACTTC. Full variable domain (outside the CDR3, taken from reference TRBV9 and TRBJ2-7): DSGVTQTPKHLITATGQRVTLRCSPRSGDLSVYWYQQSLDQGLQFLIQYYNGEERAKGNILERFSAQQFPDLHSELNLSSLELGDSALYFCASSAAPLQGGYEQYFGPGTRLTVT.

The V call is TRBV7-9, the J call TRBJ1-1, with TRBD1 matching over 7 bases. Looked up from germline, CDR1 is SEHNR and CDR2 is FQNEAQ (reference sequence). The V and J ends lost 5 bases and 6 bases, in that order; junction bases with no gene match: 6. This CDR3 contains 13 residues. The CDR3 loop reads CASSRGQEPEAFF. The CDR3 DNA sequence: TGTGCCAGCAGCCGCGGACAGGAACCTGAAGCTTTCTTT.

The chain combines TRBV7-2 with TRBJ2-3; D is unclear. CDR1 is SGHTA, CDR2 FQGNSA, per germline. The CDR3 runs to 13 residues. V lost 6 bases and J lost 1, with 8 bases in between. Here the CDR3 DNA reads TGTGCCAGCAGACCTACAGGCACAGATACGCAGTATTTT. Translation: CASRPTGTDTQYF.

The gene calls are TRBV4-3 and TRBJ1-2; 9 nucleotides agree with TRBD1. This CDR3 contains 17 residues. Germline V gives CDR1 LGHNA, CDR2 YSLEER. Unmatched junction bases numbered 8, after V lost 0 bases and J lost 3 bases. The CDR3 bases are TGCGCCAGCAGCCAAGACTTGGCGGGACAGGGATACTATGGCTACACCTTC. Its translation is CASSQDLAGQGYYGYTF.

This chain joins TRBV28 and TRBJ1-2, with D perhaps TRBD1 (6 bases). V was trimmed by 5 bases and J by 0 bases, leaving 10 bases between them. Germline CDR1 is MDHEN and CDR2 is SYDVKM. The CDR3 is 14 amino acids. CDR3 in amino acids: CASSAQGSNYGYTF. The CDR3 nucleotides are TGTGCCAGCAGTGCACAGGGTTCTAACTATGGCTACACCTTC.

CDR3 residues: CRAPLGGGYTF. The CDR3 region has the DNA TGCAGAGCACCTCTCGGAGGCGGCTACACCTTC. V gene TRBV20-1 combines with J gene TRBJ1-2; D not resolved. This CDR3 has 11 residues. Germline lookup yields CDR1 DFQATT and CDR2 SNEGSKA (reference sequence).

This chain connects TRBV18 to TRBJ1-2; 8 bases are a match to TRBD1. Germline values: CDR1 KGHSH, CDR2 LQKENI. This CDR3 region has 14 residues. Losses at the gene ends were 4 bases for V and 7 bases for J; bases not matched to a gene: 8. CDR3 nucleotide sequence: TGTGCCAGCTCACAAGGACAGGGAGAGGGTGGCTACACCTTC. This gives the protein CASSQGQGEGGYTF.

The V gene is TRBV27, the J gene TRBJ1-5, with TRBD1 matching 8 bases. The CDR3 has 18 residues. Germline CDR1 and CDR2: MNHEY and SMNVEV (reference sequence). V trimming: 6 bases; J trimming: 3 bases; junction bases outside the gene matches: 16. CDR3 protein: CASSRDRGYYLNNQPQHF. The CDR3 region has the DNA TGTGCCAGCAGCCGAGACAGGGGATATTACTTAAACAATCAGCCCCAGCATTTT.

This chain connects TRBV7-2 to TRBJ2-5; 8 bases align to TRBD1. Per germline, CDR1 SGHTA and CDR2 FQGNSA. CDR3 size: 13 residues. V lost 5 bases, J lost 4 bases, and 3 bases stayed unmatched. Here the CDR3 DNA reads TGTGCCAGCAGCCCCGACAGGGGAGAGACCCAGTACTTC. Amino acid sequence: CASSPDRGETQYF.

The CDR3 nucleotides read TGTGCCATCAGGAACCGGGTGACCAATTCACCCCTCCACTTT. Translation gives CAIRNRVTNSPLHF. This chain connects TRBV10-3 to TRBJ1-6; D is unclear. CDR1 is ENHRY and CDR2 is SYGVKD in the germline V gene. CDR3 length: 14 amino acids. The ends were cut back, 6 bases at V and 7 bases at J, with 13 bases in the middle.

This chain uses TRBV11-3 with TRBJ2-5; 13 positions match TRBD2. The germline CDR1 and CDR2 sequences are SGHNT and YENEEA. The CDR3 extends over 17 amino acids. V gave up 7 bases and J gave up 4 bases; unmatched junction bases: 12. This CDR3 is CASTKLAGGPPTETQYF. In DNA, the CDR3 is TGTGCCAGCACCAAACTAGCGGGGGGGCCTCCTACAGAGACCCAGTACTTC.

This chain connects TRBV19 to TRBJ2-7; possible D gene TRBD1, 8 bases. In germline, CDR1 is LNHDA, CDR2 SQIVND (reference sequence). The CDR3 is made up of 15 amino acids. Trimming took 5 bases from V and 2 from J, leaving 16 bases between them. This chain's CDR3 is CASSVNRGGTYEQYF. The CDR3 DNA is TGTGCCAGTAGTGTTAACAGGGGGGGGACCTACGAGCAGTACTTC.

The rearrangement joins TRBV28 to TRBJ1-2, with TRBD1 matching 11 bases. Trimming removed 10 bases from V and 8 bases from J; junction bases left unmatched: 12. The CDR3 is made up of 14 amino acids. Germline V gene lookup returns CDR1 MDHEN and CDR2 SYDVKM. The CDR3, as DNA: TGTGCCACCGAGAGGACAGGGGGCGGGGGGGGCTACACCTTC. This sequence encodes CATERTGGGGGYTF.

The genes are TRBV14 and TRBJ2-7; TRBD2 aligns across 8 bases. The trim removed 4 bases at V and 2 bases at J, leaving 7 bases unmatched. The CDR3 sequence is 15 residues long. CDR1 SGHDN and CDR2 FVKESK come from the germline V gene. The CDR3 DNA reads TGTGCCAGCAGCCTACACGGGGGGGCGACCTACGAGCAGTACTTC. Translation: CASSLHGGATYEQYF.

V gene TRBV4-1 combines with J gene TRBJ2-5; TRBD2 matches at 11 bases. The better agreement between TRBJ2-7 and the DNA end casts doubt on the J call. The CDR3 loop spans 15 amino acids. Germline assignment: CDR1 MGHRA and CDR2 YSYEKL. The CDR3 protein is CASSQILAGGYEQYF. Written as DNA, the CDR3 is TGCGCCAGCAGCCAGATATTAGCGGGAGGGTACGAGCAGTACTTC.

This chain uses TRBV28 with TRBJ2-7; 7 bases map to TRBD1. The V segment lost 6 bases and the J segment 6 bases; nucleotides outside the gene matches: 11. The CDR3 covers 14 residues. Per the germline V gene, CDR1 is MDHEN and CDR2 is SYDVKM. This chain's CDR3 is CASRGYRGQGEQYF. CDR3 DNA: TGTGCCAGCAGGGGTTACAGGGGACAAGGCGAGCAGTACTTC.